This TCR beta chain comes out of a study of cytomegalovirus exposure and HLA in healthy donors. Study observations and caveats: The productive fraction for most TCR beta V segments was about 90% or about 30% in an earlier analysis.

Although they were nominally healthy when sampled, donors likely had unrecorded immune exposures. The PCR was carried out with 60 Vbeta primers and 13 Jbeta primers. The protocol was immunoSEQ multiplex PCR, while the TCRdb copy is restricted to in-frame clones and leaves out a portion. The sample consists of 200,000 to 300,000 clones, around 76% of them appearing once. As concerns this clone: The antigen remains undetermined.

The CDR3 totals 15 residues. V was shortened by 5 bases and J by 3 bases, with 14 bases between the two germline ends. The germline CDR1 and CDR2 sequences are LNHDA and SQIVND (reference sequence). This receptor was identified in a woman between 40 and 55 years old in good health and CMV-seropositive. The gene calls are TRBV19 and TRBJ1-5, with D perhaps TRBD1 (5 bases). The source material was PBMCs. The chain's CDR3 is CASSPRQTPNQPQHF. The CDR3 coding sequence is TGTGCCAGTAGTCCAAGACAGACACCCAATCAGCCCCAGCATTTT.